The T cell receptor (beta chain) under discussion was sequenced for a study of blood T cell repertoires in COVID-19. Study-wide background: There were acute and convalescent COVID-19 samples, and they came from the United States, Italy and Spain. PBMCs, B-cell-depleted T cells, or T cells provided the cDNA or gDNA that made up the material.

The CDR3 spans 13 residues. V lost 4 bases to trimming and J lost 5 bases, with 11 bases between them. The V gene's germline CDR1 is MNHEY and CDR2 SVGAGI. How the authors handled the data: By means of reference gene primer amplification, nucleated cell counts were estimated. Profiling relied on immunoSEQ multiplex PCR, and the TCRdb table lists in-frame clones only, not all of them. V and J calls and clone size are those listed in that table; D and trimming were worked out from the DNA. This sample has some 100,000 clones, with more than 75% found just once. Sequences were obtained from peripheral blood. This chain joins TRBV6-5 and TRBJ1-1; tentatively, D is TRBD1 (6 bases). This clonotype was obtained from a man in his fifties or sixties with active or convalescent COVID-19. The CDR3 DNA reads TGTGCCAGCAGTTCACCAGGGGTTACTGAAGCTTTCTTT. Its translation: CASSSPGVTEAFF.